These T cell receptor beta chains were read from a single sample in a study of lymphopenia after photon versus proton radiotherapy. Repertoires were generated with immunoSEQ multiplex PCR, while TCRdb's copy carries only in-frame clones and drops some. The data show 89,000 or so clones, with over 70% seen just once and around 1.4% held by the top ten. The material sequenced was peripheral blood, taken from a patient treated with proton-based radiotherapy. The source of these receptors is a man aged 55 to 70 with pancreatic cancer. Each CDR3 is given without its conserved first and last residue.

CDR3 protein: ASTNGGVSTDTQY
J gene: TRBJ2-3
V gene: TRBV6-1

CDR3 protein: ASRADGTNTEAF
J gene: TRBJ1-1
V gene: TRBV6-6

CDR3 protein: ASSLWGLAVITDTQY
J gene: TRBJ2-3
V gene: TRBV5-6

CDR3 protein: ASSMRDRHYEQY
J gene: TRBJ2-7
V gene: TRBV19

CDR3 protein: ATSRNDRWAANNYGYT
J gene: TRBJ1-2
V gene: TRBV15

CDR3 protein: ASWQDRSRQETQY
J gene: TRBJ2-5
V gene: TRBV6-1

CDR3 protein: ASSARRGARYEQY
J gene: TRBJ2-7
V gene: TRBV19

CDR3 protein: ASSLAPQVSNQPQH
J gene: TRBJ1-5
V gene: TRBV28

CDR3 protein: ASTAGQAEFYEQY
J gene: TRBJ2-7
V gene: TRBV28

CDR3 protein: ASSTRTGTYEQY
J gene: TRBJ2-7
V gene: TRBV7-2

CDR3 protein: ASSTRRGQGALSTEAF
J gene: TRBJ1-1
V gene: TRBV28

CDR3 protein: AIRTQDTGELF
J gene: TRBJ2-2
V gene: TRBV27

CDR3 protein: ASSPFMTGPDNEQY
J gene: TRBJ2-7
V gene: TRBV28

CDR3 protein: ASSVRDRIYEQY
J gene: TRBJ2-7
V gene: TRBV6-1

CDR3 protein: ASSAQGMINTEAF
J gene: TRBJ1-1
V gene: TRBV6-1

CDR3 protein: ASSDRDAPVEQY
J gene: TRBJ2-7
V gene: TRBV6-5

CDR3 protein: ASSLRDRYGYT
J gene: TRBJ1-2
V gene: TRBV6-1

CDR3 protein: ASSLQGRTNYGYT
J gene: TRBJ1-2
V gene: TRBV28

CDR3 protein: ASSENRGTLH
J gene: TRBJ1-6
V gene: TRBV18

CDR3 protein: ASSAVEYNEQF
J gene: TRBJ2-1
V gene: TRBV18

CDR3 protein: ASSIGGGRVTEAF
J gene: TRBJ1-1
V gene: TRBV19

CDR3 protein: ASSRSDRTHEQY
J gene: TRBJ2-7
V gene: TRBV28

CDR3 protein: ASSFGAGGTDTQY
J gene: TRBJ2-3
V gene: TRBV7-8

CDR3 protein: ASSIRETNEKLF
J gene: TRBJ1-4
V gene: TRBV7-8

CDR3 protein: ASTLLPGDTGELF
J gene: TRBJ2-2
V gene: TRBV19

CDR3 protein: ASSLWKAGRRDEQF
J gene: TRBJ2-1
V gene: TRBV27

CDR3 protein: ASSVEMRQGAGNTIY
J gene: TRBJ1-3
V gene: TRBV9

CDR3 protein: ASSQDDRIMNTEAF
J gene: TRBJ1-1
V gene: TRBV4-3

CDR3 protein: ASPQGLGNTIY
J gene: TRBJ1-3
V gene: TRBV27

CDR3 protein: ASTQRHSSGANVLT
J gene: TRBJ2-6
V gene: TRBV6-6

CDR3 protein: ASSPRPDFEQY
J gene: TRBJ2-7
V gene: TRBV7-2

CDR3 protein: ASRDDRRNTGELF
J gene: TRBJ2-2
V gene: TRBV5-4

CDR3 protein: ASSWGGQVNTEAF
J gene: TRBJ1-1
V gene: TRBV5-1

CDR3 protein: ASSLEWRRGRGTYTDTQY
J gene: TRBJ2-3
V gene: TRBV28

CDR3 protein: ASSDLGHSTDTQY
J gene: TRBJ2-3
V gene: TRBV6-4

CDR3 protein: ASSLEPRGAQY
J gene: TRBJ2-5
V gene: TRBV7-2

CDR3 protein: ASSFLPARNRNIQY
J gene: TRBJ2-4
V gene: TRBV27

CDR3 protein: ASSRDRGSTDTQY
J gene: TRBJ2-3
V gene: TRBV25-1

CDR3 protein: ASSLVGRRKEQY
J gene: TRBJ2-7
V gene: TRBV5-6

CDR3 protein: ASSSGQGARNTEAF
J gene: TRBJ1-1
V gene: TRBV5-1

CDR3 protein: ASSFGPRLVHTDTQY
J gene: TRBJ2-3
V gene: TRBV5-1

CDR3 protein: ASTLKVETQY
J gene: TRBJ2-5
V gene: TRBV2

CDR3 protein: ASSHSGRAQDTQY
J gene: TRBJ2-3
V gene: TRBV7-2

CDR3 protein: ASSEWSRGRETQY
J gene: TRBJ2-5
V gene: TRBV6-1

CDR3 protein: ASSQDTTLRGQETQY
J gene: TRBJ2-5
V gene: TRBV14

CDR3 protein: ASSPRVAGRSGTDTQY
J gene: TRBJ2-3
V gene: TRBV7-8

CDR3 protein: ASNPGGSEAF
J gene: TRBJ1-1
V gene: TRBV19

CDR3 protein: ASSPGTSGPSYNEQF
J gene: TRBJ2-1
V gene: TRBV5-4

CDR3 protein: ASSYSRAGRGYGYT
J gene: TRBJ1-2
V gene: TRBV6-5

CDR3 protein: ASSIPGAADQPQH
J gene: TRBJ1-5
V gene: TRBV21-1

CDR3 protein: ASSSGLAGVGETQY
J gene: TRBJ2-5
V gene: TRBV5-1

CDR3 protein: ASRETFLRSYEQY
J gene: TRBJ2-7
V gene: TRBV2

CDR3 protein: ASSPLRPNTEAF
J gene: TRBJ1-1
V gene: TRBV28

CDR3 protein: ASSLSQAAGQKETQY
J gene: TRBJ2-5
V gene: TRBV5-8